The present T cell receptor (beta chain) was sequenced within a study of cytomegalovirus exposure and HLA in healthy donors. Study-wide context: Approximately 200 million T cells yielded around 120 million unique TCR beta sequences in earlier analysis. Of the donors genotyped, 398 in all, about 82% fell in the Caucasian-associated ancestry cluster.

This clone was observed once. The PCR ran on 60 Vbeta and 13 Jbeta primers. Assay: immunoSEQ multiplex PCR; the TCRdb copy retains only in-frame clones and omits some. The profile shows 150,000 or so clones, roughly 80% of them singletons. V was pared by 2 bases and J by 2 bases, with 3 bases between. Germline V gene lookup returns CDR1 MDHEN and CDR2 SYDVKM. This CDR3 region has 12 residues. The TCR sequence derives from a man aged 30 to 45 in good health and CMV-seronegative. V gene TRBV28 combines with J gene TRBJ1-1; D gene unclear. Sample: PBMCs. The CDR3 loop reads CASSLQNTEAFF. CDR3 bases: TGTGCCAGCAGTTTACAAAACACTGAAGCTTTCTTT.